A single sample is the source of the 7 T cell receptor beta chains below, sequenced in a study of CD8+ T cells in alopecia areata. RNA extraction and reverse transcription yielded cDNA as sequencing template. This table comes from immunoSEQ multiplex PCR, and its TCRdb copy is limited to in-frame clones, with some not included. The table includes approximately 280,000 clones, 55% to 70% detected once. Treatment reported: oral pan-JAK inhibitor, 5-10 mg twice daily. Material: CD4+ T cells sorted from blood, obtained at week 24, from a patient treated with tofacitinib. Source of these receptors: a human donor with alopecia areata.

The sample holds many counts of this clone. This chain joins TRBV7-2 and TRBJ2-5, with 12 bases matching TRBD2. The V segment lost 8 bases and the J segment 4 bases; nucleotides outside the gene matches: 8. CDR3 length equals 15 residues. CDR1 is SGHTA, CDR2 FQGNSA, per germline. The CDR3 here is CASLSSGGALETQYF. The CDR3 DNA sequence: TGTGCCAGCTTGTCTAGCGGGGGGGCATTAGAGACCCAGTACTTC. Combining the CDR3 with reference TRBV7-2 and TRBJ2-5 gives the whole variable domain GAGVSQSPSNKVTEKGKDVELRCDPISGHTALYWYRQSLGQGLEFLIYFQGNSAPDKSGLPSDRFSAERTGGSVSTLTIQRTQQEDSAVYLCASLSSGGALETQYFGPGTRLLVL.

This clone was seen more than once but under ten times. The chain uses TRBV29-1 and TRBJ2-1, with 12 bases matching TRBD1. Germline assignment: CDR1 SQVTM and CDR2 ANQGSEA. V shed 7 bases and J 9 bases; nucleotides not matched to a gene: 4. There are 12 residues in the CDR3. This chain's CDR3 is CSAGTGGGEQFF. The CDR3 coding sequence is TGCAGCGCTGGGACAGGGGGCGGTGAGCAGTTCTTC.

This clone was counted only a few times. The genes are TRBV29-1 and TRBJ2-2, with D possibly being TRBD1 (5 bases). Trimming removed 0 bases at V and 0 bases at J, with 8 bases between. The CDR3 is made up of 15 amino acids. Per germline, CDR1 SQVTM and CDR2 ANQGSEA. The CDR3 DNA sequence: TGCAGCGTTGAAGATCTACAGGCGAACACCGGGGAGCTGTTTTTT. Protein: CSVEDLQANTGELFF.

The chain carries TRBV28 and TRBJ2-1; TRBD1 aligns across 8 bases. V gave up 6 bases and J gave up 1 base; unmatched junction bases: 11. The CDR3 has 17 amino acids. Germline CDR1 reads MDHEN; CDR2 reads SYDVKM. CDR3 in DNA: TGTGCCAGCAGGGCAGGACAGGGTGTCGTGTCCTACAATGAGCAGTTCTTC. This codes for CASRAGQGVVSYNEQFF.

The rearrangement links TRBV5-4 to TRBJ2-1; TRBD1 matches at 11 bases. The CDR3 length is 15 residues. V dropped 9 bases and J dropped 4; count of bases not matched to a gene: 9. CDR1 and CDR2 from the germline V gene are SGHNT and YYREEE (reference sequence). The CDR3 sequence: CATSGTGGGYNEQFF. In DNA, the CDR3 is TGTGCCACCTCCGGGACAGGGGGAGGGTACAATGAGCAGTTCTTC.

J is TRBJ1-6 and V is TRBV5-1; 8 bases align to TRBD1. Germline values: CDR1 SGHRS, CDR2 YFSETQ. The CDR3 runs to 15 residues. V was clipped by 0 bases and J by 10 bases; unmatched bases: 6. The CDR3 coding sequence is TGCGCCAGCAGCTTGGCCGGACAGGGTAGATCACCCCTCCACTTT. Encoded protein: CASSLAGQGRSPLHF.

The chain joins TRBV30 to TRBJ1-5; TRBD1 matches 10 bases. Germline CDR1 is GTSNPN and CDR2 is SVGIG (reference sequence). The ends lost 3 bases at V and 0 bases at J; junction bases unmatched: 20. The CDR3 consists of 21 residues. The DNA of the CDR3 is TGTGCCTGGAGCGCTGGCAGAGTTCTCGGGACAGGGGAGTATAGCAATCAGCCCCAGCATTTT. Protein: CAWSAGRVLGTGEYSNQPQHF.